Below are 2 T cell receptor beta chains sequenced from a single sample in a study of blood T cell repertoires in COVID-19. Generated by immunoSEQ multiplex PCR, the TCRdb table keeps only in-frame clones and is missing some. The sample consists of just over 300,000 clones, almost 90% of them appearing once. What was sequenced was PBMCs or T cells enriched from blood (not recorded which). These receptors originate from a woman aged 18-30 years with acute COVID-19.

This sequence joins TRBV12-3 or TRBV12-4 and TRBJ2-5; D may be TRBD1 (6 bases). The V end was cut by 3 bases, the J end by 4 bases, with 6 bases between. The CDR3 contains 12 residues. The CDR3 spells CASSFRGETQYF. The CDR3 bases are TGTGCCAGCAGTTTCAGGGGAGAGACCCAGTACTTC.

As DNA, the CDR3 is TGTGCCAGCAGTGACGAGCAGAGCGCTGAAGCTTTCTTT. This encodes CASSDEQSAEAFF. J is TRBJ1-1 and V is TRBV6-4; D gene uncertain. The CDR3 totals 13 residues. CDR1 MRHNA and CDR2 SNTAGT come from the germline V gene. V lost 2 bases to trimming and J lost 6 bases, with 10 bases between them.